This T cell receptor beta chain is drawn from a study of regulatory T cells in long-lasting Graves disease. Study-wide results and limits: Shared public clonotypes totalled 2,741 in persistent patients, compared with over 800 in new patients.

Sample time point: newly diagnosed GD, antithyroid drugs for less than 3 months. Scientists built the TCR library using RNA that was extracted from PBMCs. Graves' disease diagnosis was established per American Thyroid Association guidelines. V dropped 4 bases and J dropped 9; count of bases not matched to a gene: 11. The CDR3 runs 15 residues. Germline V lookup: CDR1 MNHEY, CDR2 SMNVEV (reference sequence). This clonotype was counted many times. Its antigen is currently unknown. Library construction for TCR beta used iRepertoire HTBI primers and Arm-PCR of CDR3 regions. MiXCR, applied by TCRdb to the multiplex PCR reads, yields one record per CDR3 protein. The sample includes about 440,000 distinct CDR3 sequences, 16% of them seen just once. The data were also submitted as part of a second study, on T cells in Graves' hyperthyroidism and ophthalmopathy. From that paper: The study left out patients who had uncontrolled infection, other autoimmune disease, pregnancy or lactation.

The receptor was derived from a woman in her late teens or twenties with Graves disease. Sequenced here: peripheral blood mononuclear cells (PBMCs), sampled at new diagnosis, from a patient treated with antithyroid drugs. V gene TRBV27 combines with J gene TRBJ1-1, with TRBD1 identical over 10 bases. This chain's CDR3 is CASSSQAGTGVKAFF. CDR3 DNA sequence: TGTGCCAGCAGTTCCCAGGCCGGGACAGGGGTAAAAGCTTTCTTT.